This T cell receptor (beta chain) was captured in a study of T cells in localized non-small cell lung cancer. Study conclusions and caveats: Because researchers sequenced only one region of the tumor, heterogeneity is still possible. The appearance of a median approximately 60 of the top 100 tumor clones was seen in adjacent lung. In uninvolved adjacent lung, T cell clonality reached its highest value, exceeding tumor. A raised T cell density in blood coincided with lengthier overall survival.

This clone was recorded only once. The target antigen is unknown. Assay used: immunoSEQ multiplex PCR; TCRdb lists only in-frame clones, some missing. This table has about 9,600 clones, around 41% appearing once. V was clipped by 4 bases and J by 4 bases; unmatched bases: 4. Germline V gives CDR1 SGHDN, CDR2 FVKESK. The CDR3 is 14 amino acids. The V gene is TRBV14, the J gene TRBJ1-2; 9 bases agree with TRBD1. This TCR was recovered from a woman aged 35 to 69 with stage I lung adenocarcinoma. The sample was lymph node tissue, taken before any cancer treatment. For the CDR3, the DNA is TGTGCCAGCAGCCGGGACAGGGTCCCCTATGGCTACACCTTC. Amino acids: CASSRDRVPYGYTF.